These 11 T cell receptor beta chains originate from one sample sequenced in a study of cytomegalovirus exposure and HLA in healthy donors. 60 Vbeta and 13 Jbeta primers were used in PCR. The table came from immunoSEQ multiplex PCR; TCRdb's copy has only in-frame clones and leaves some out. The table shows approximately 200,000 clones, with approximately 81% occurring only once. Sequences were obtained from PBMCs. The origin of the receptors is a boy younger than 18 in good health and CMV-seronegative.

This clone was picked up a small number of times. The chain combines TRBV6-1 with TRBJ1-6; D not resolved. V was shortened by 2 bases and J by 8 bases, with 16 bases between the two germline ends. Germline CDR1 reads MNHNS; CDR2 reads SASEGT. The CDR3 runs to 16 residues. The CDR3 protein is CASSEFDMDGYSPLHF. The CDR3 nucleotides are TGTGCCAGCAGTGAATTCGACATGGATGGATATTCACCCCTCCACTTT.

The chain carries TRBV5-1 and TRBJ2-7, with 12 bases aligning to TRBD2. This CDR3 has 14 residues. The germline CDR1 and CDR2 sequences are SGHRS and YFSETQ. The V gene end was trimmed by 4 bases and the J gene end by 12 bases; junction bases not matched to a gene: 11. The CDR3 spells CASSLTSGLAGLYF. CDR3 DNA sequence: TGCGCCAGCAGCCTTACCTCTGGACTAGCGGGATTGTACTTC.

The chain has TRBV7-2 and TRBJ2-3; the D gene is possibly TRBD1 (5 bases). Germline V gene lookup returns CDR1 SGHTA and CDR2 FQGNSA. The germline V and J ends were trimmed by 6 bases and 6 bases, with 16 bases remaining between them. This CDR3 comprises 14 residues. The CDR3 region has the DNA TGTGCCAGCAGACCCCAGGGAATTGGTGATACGCAGTATTTT. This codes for CASRPQGIGDTQYF.

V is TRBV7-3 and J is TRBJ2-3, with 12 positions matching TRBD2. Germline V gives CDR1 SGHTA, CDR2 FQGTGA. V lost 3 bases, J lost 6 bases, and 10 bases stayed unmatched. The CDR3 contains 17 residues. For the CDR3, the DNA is TGTGCCAGCAGCTTGGAGAGGCTAGCGGGGGGGCCGGATACGCAGTATTTT. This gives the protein CASSLERLAGGPDTQYF.

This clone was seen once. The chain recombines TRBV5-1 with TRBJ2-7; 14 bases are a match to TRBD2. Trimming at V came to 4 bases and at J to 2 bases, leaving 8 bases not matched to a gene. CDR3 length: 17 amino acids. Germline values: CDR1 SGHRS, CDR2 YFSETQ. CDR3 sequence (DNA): TGCGCCAGCAGCCGCGGACTAGCGGGAGGCCTCCCCTACGAGCAGTACTTC. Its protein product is CASSRGLAGGLPYEQYF.

CDR3 in amino acids: CASSKDRKNLEAFF. In DNA form, the CDR3 reads TGTGCCAGCAGTAAAGACAGGAAAAACCTTGAAGCTTTCTTT. This rearrangement joins TRBV6-5 to TRBJ1-1; tentative D call: TRBD1 (6 bases). V was clipped by 5 bases and J by 7 bases, with 17 bases between them. CDR1 is MNHEY, CDR2 SVGAGI, per germline. The CDR3 spans 14 residues.

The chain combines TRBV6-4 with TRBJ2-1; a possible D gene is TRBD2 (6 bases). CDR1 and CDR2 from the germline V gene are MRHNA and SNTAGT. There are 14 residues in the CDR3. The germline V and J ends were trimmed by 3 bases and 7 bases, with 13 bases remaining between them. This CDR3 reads CASSEGVGGNEQFF. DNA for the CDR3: TGTGCCAGCAGTGAGGGGGTGGGGGGAAATGAGCAGTTCTTC.

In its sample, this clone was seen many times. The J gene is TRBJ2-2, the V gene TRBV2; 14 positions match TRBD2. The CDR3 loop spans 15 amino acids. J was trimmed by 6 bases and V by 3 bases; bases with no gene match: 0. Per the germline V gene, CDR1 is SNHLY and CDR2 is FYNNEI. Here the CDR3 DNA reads TGTGCCAGCAGTGAGACTAGCGGGGGGGCCGGGGAGCTGTTTTTT. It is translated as CASSETSGGAGELFF.

The CDR3 nucleotides read TGTGCCAGCAGCGAGGGACAGCGCTATGGCTACACCTTC. Its protein is CASSEGQRYGYTF. The chain recombines TRBV5-6 with TRBJ1-2; the match to TRBD1 covers 7 bases. V gave up 4 bases and J gave up 4 bases; unmatched junction bases: 4. Germline loops: CDR1 SGHDT, CDR2 YYEEEE. This CDR3 has 13 amino acids.

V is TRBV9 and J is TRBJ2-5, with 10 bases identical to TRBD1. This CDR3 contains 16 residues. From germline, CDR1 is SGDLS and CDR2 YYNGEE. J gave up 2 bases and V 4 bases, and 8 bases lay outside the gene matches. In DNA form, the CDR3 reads TGTGCCAGCAGCACAAGACAGGGGGCTCATCAAGAGACCCAGTACTTC. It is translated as CASSTRQGAHQETQYF.

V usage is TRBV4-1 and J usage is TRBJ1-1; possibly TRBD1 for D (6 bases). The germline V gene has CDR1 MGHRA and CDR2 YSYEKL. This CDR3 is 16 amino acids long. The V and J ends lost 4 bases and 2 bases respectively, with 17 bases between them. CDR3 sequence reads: CASSRLRTEKNTEAFF. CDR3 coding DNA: TGCGCCAGCAGCCGACTCCGGACAGAGAAAAACACTGAAGCTTTCTTT.